This T cell receptor beta chain was captured in a study of tumor-infiltrating lymphocytes in primary liver carcinoma. Overall study: The patients, men and women alike, were aged 30 to 69 years.

This clonotype appeared a few times. Trimming took 4 bases from V and 0 from J, leaving 10 bases between them. This CDR3 comprises 15 residues. Germline loops: CDR1 MDHEN, CDR2 SYDVKM. Total RNA amounting to 500 ng was the source from which TCR beta cDNA was made with a constant-region primer. For TCR beta, libraries were produced by three nested multiplex PCR rounds using slightly modified ARM-PCR. TRBV1-TRBV30 forward primers paired with a C-beta reverse primer drove the first two PCR rounds, 10 cycles each. TCRdb re-derived calls from the multiplex PCR reads in MiXCR, one entry per CDR3 protein. The sample lists about 320,000 distinct CDR3 sequences, more than 55% occurring once. Germline DNA was also extracted, and blood RNA derived from unsorted whole blood.

Sequencing input: peripheral blood. This clonotype originated in a woman in her 30s with primary liver carcinoma and hepatitis B virus infection. V usage is TRBV28 and J usage is TRBJ1-5; D gene ambiguous. CDR3 region: CASSYGINSNQPQHF. For the CDR3, the DNA is TGTGCCAGCAGTTACGGAATCAATAGCAATCAGCCCCAGCATTTT.